A selection of T cell receptor beta chains follows, all from one sample in a study of regulatory T cells in long-lasting Graves disease. Using its own MiXCR run on the multiplex PCR reads, TCRdb lists one record per CDR3 protein. This sample has fewer than 600,000 distinct CDR3 sequences, with around a fifth found just once. The specimen comprised peripheral blood mononuclear cells (PBMCs), sampled when the disease was refractory, from a patient treated with antithyroid drugs. Every receptor here comes from a female donor with Graves disease. The CDR3 runs from the conserved cysteine through the conserved F or W. Fields, in order: V gene, D gene, clone size, J gene, CDR3 DNA, CDR3 protein. A D gene is named only where the DNA matches it firmly. Rows give clone size only sometimes, using once, few, many, or a class for an expanded clone.

>TRBV6-1|-|-|TRBJ1-5
TGTGCCAGCTCCCCCGGGGGATATAGCAATCAGCCCCAGCATTTT
CASSPGGYSNQPQHF
>TRBV20-1|TRBD2|-|TRBJ2-2
TGCAGTGCTAGAGCCCGAATCGGGGGGATCGGGGAGCTGTTTTTT
CSARARIGGIGELFF
>TRBV7-2|-|many|TRBJ1-2
TGTGCCAGCAGCTCGACATACAACTATGGCTACACCTTC
CASSSTYNYGYTF
>TRBV5-1|-|-|TRBJ2-1
TGCGCCAGCAGCTTGGACGGGGCCTCCTACAATGAGCAGTTCTTC
CASSLDGASYNEQFF
>TRBV10-3|-|-|TRBJ2-7
TGTGCCATCAGTGAGGTAACCTCCTACGAGCAGTACTTC
CAISEVTSYEQYF
>TRBV30|-|few|TRBJ1-1
TGTGCCTGGAGCCAGGAGACTGAAGCTTTCTTT
CAWSQETEAFF
>TRBV12-3/TRBV12-4|-|many|TRBJ1-2
TGTGCCAGCAGTTTTGATCGGCGGGGAACTGGTGGCTACACCTTC
CASSFDRRGTGGYTF
>TRBV27|-|many|TRBJ1-2
TGTGCCAGCAGTTTTTGGCCCACGGATGGCTACACCTTC
CASSFWPTDGYTF
>TRBV29-1|-|many|TRBJ2-7
TGCAGCGTTGAAGATAACGGTTACGAGCAGTACTTC
CSVEDNGYEQYF
>TRBV6-5|TRBD2|few|TRBJ2-1
TGTGCCAGCAGTTGGACTAGCGGGGGCTGGAATGAGCAGTTCTTC
CASSWTSGGWNEQFF
>TRBV7-3|-|many|TRBJ1-1
TGTGCCAGCAGCCCGACACCGTACAGGAACGTTGAAGCTTTCTTT
CASSPTPYRNVEAFF
>TRBV20-1|-|few|TRBJ2-7
TGCAGTGCTGTCAGGCATCGTGGGAACGAGCAGTACTTC
CSAVRHRGNEQYF
>TRBV7-2|-|many|TRBJ1-2
TGTGCCAGCAGCTTACTTAACCTTTATGGCTACACCTTC
CASSLLNLYGYTF